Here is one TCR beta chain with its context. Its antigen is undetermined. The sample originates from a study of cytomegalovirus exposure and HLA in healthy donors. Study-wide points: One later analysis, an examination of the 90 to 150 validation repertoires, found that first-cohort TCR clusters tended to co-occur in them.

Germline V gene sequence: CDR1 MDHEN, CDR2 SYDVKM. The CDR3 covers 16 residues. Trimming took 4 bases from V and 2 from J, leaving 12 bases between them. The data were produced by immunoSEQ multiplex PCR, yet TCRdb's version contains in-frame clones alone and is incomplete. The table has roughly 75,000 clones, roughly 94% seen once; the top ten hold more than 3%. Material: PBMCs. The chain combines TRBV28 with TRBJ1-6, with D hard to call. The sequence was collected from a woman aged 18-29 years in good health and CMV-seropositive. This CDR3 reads CASSSPQVPYNSPLHF. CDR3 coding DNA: TGTGCCAGCAGTTCCCCCCAGGTTCCCTATAATTCACCCCTCCACTTT.